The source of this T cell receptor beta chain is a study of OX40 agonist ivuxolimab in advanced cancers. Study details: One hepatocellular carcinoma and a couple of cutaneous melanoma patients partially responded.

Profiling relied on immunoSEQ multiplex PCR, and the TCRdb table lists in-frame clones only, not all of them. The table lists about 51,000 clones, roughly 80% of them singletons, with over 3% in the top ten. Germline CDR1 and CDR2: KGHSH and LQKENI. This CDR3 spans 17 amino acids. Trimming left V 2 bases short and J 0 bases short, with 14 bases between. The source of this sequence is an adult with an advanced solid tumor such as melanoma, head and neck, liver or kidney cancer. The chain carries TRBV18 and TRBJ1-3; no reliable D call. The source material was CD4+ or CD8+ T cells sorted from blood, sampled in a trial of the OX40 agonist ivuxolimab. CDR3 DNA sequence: TGTGCCAGCTCACCAAGGCAGCTAACCTTCTCTGGAAACACCATATATTTT. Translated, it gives CASSPRQLTFSGNTIYF. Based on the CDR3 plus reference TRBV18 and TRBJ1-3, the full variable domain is NAGVMQNPRHLVRRRGQEARLRCSPMKGHSHVYWYRQLPEEGLKFMVYLQKENIIDESGMPKERFSAEFPKEGPSILRIQQVVRGDSAAYFCASSPRQLTFSGNTIYFGEGSWLTVV.